Listed here are 23 T cell receptor beta chains from one sample, sequenced in a study of vaccination effects on CD4 cells after COVID-19. Profiled with immunoSEQ multiplex PCR; TCRdb holds only in-frame clones, not every one. This sample has more than 15,000 clones, with around 80% found just once. Within the ViraFEST assay, antigen-specific CD4+ T cells underwent expansion with viral peptide pools prior to sequencing. Cultured cells yielded isolated CD4+ T cells after more than nine days. Documented for the person is a PCR-confirmed SARS-CoV-2 infection occurring between March and December 2020. Each participant was administered two doses of either the BNT162b2 or the mRNA-1273 vaccine. Antigens of these TCRs are unknown. The specimen was CD4+ T cells from PBMCs cultured with SARS-CoV-2 spike peptides, collected after COVID-19 vaccination. These receptors were obtained from a human donor who had a prior SARS-CoV-2 infection.

The CDR3 region has the DNA TGTGCCAGCAGCCGTAAGACAGGGAGCTCAGATACGCAGTATTTT. Translation gives CASSRKTGSSDTQYF. The chain couples TRBV27 to TRBJ2-3; 7 bases map to TRBD1. The CDR3 sequence is 15 residues long. Germline-derived CDR1 and CDR2 are MNHEY and SMNVEV (reference sequence). Losses at the gene ends were 6 bases for V and 4 bases for J; bases not matched to a gene: 10.

This clone was recorded once. The chain recombines TRBV15 with TRBJ1-5; D ambiguous. V dropped 7 bases and J dropped 3 bases, with 16 bases sitting between them. The CDR3 extends over 15 amino acids. The V gene's germline CDR1 is LNHNV and CDR2 YYDKDF (reference sequence). The CDR3: CATKQSISHNQPQHF. The DNA for the CDR3 is TGTGCCACCAAGCAGTCGATATCGCACAATCAGCCCCAGCATTTT.

V usage is TRBV19 and J usage is TRBJ1-2; D uncertain. CDR1 is LNHDA, CDR2 SQIVND, per germline (reference sequence). Trimming left V 6 bases short and J 4 bases short, with 15 bases between. CDR3 length equals 14 residues. The CDR3 protein is CASRYPGRLYGYTF. The CDR3 bases are TGTGCCAGTAGGTACCCCGGAAGGCTCTATGGCTACACCTTC.

This clone was seen just once. The chain carries TRBV6-5 and TRBJ2-1; 14 positions agree with TRBD2. The CDR3 sequence is 15 residues long. V trimming: 5 bases; J trimming: 12 bases; junction bases outside the gene matches: 9. Germline CDR1 reads MNHEY; CDR2 reads SVGAGI. As DNA, the CDR3 is TGTGCCAGCAGTCGACCGGGACTAGCGGGGGAAGGGCAGTTCTTC. It encodes CASSRPGLAGEGQFF.

The chain is built from TRBV12-3 or TRBV12-4 and TRBJ2-3, with D tentatively TRBD1 (5 bases). The CDR3 spans 13 residues. Trimming took off 7 bases at V and 2 bases at J, with 10 bases between the two ends. CDR3 nucleotides: TGTGCCAGCAAACGCAGGGTCACAGATACGCAGTATTTT. This gives the protein CASKRRVTDTQYF.

The chain carries TRBV5-4 and TRBJ1-5; tentative D call: TRBD1 (5 bases). This CDR3 contains 14 residues. The germline gives CDR1 SGHNT, CDR2 YYREEE (reference sequence). Trimming shortened V by 3 bases and J by 6 bases, and 13 bases separated the two germline ends. This CDR3 reads CASSSSRDGQPQHF. Here the CDR3 DNA reads TGTGCCAGCAGCTCCAGTAGGGACGGTCAGCCCCAGCATTTT. The full variable domain, in which reference TRBV5-4 and TRBJ1-5 provide the parts outside the CDR3, is ETGVTQSPTHLIKTRGQQVTLRCSSQSGHNTVSWYQQALGQGPQFIFQYYREEENGRGNFPPRFSGLQFPNYSSELNVNALELDDSALYLCASSSSRDGQPQHFGDGTRLSIL.

The chain couples TRBV9 to TRBJ2-1, with D possibly matching TRBD2 (6 bases). The CDR3 runs to 12 residues. Germline values: CDR1 SGDLS, CDR2 YYNGEE. V was shortened by 3 bases and J by 8 bases, with 9 bases between the two germline ends. CDR3 in amino acids: CASSGTTDEQFF. CDR3 coding DNA: TGTGCCAGCAGCGGGACTACGGATGAGCAGTTCTTC.

The V call is TRBV18, the J call TRBJ2-2; 12 nucleotides line up with TRBD2. The CDR3 length is 18 residues. Trimming removed 2 bases from V and 0 bases from J; junction bases left unmatched: 4. CDR1 and CDR2 from the germline V gene are KGHSH and LQKENI. CDR3 sequence (DNA): TGTGCCAGCTCACCAAGCCTAGCGGGAGGGGCGAACACCGGGGAGCTGTTTTTT. This translates into CASSPSLAGGANTGELFF.

This rearrangement joins TRBV7-9 to TRBJ2-7, with a tentative D call TRBD1 (5 bases). The CDR3 is made up of 14 amino acids. Germline lookup yields CDR1 SEHNR and CDR2 FQNEAQ (reference sequence). V was shortened by 7 bases and J by 1 base, with 14 bases between the two germline ends. CDR3 DNA: TGTGCCAGCACCAGACAGCGAGCATCCTACGAGCAGTACTTC. Encoded protein: CASTRQRASYEQYF.

The V call is TRBV4-1, the J call TRBJ1-2, with no clear D. Germline V gene lookup returns CDR1 MGHRA and CDR2 YSYEKL. V dropped 0 bases and J dropped 5 bases, with 10 bases sitting between them. The CDR3 length is 14 residues. The chain's CDR3 is CASSQEDPGYGYTF. For the CDR3, the DNA is TGCGCCAGCAGCCAAGAAGATCCAGGATATGGCTACACCTTC.

The V gene is TRBV6-5, the J gene TRBJ1-1, with D possibly TRBD1 on 5 matching bases. Germline loops: CDR1 MNHEY, CDR2 SVGAGI. The CDR3 extends over 14 amino acids. V was clipped by 0 bases and J by 5 bases, with 10 bases between them. The CDR3 coding sequence is TGTGCCAGCAGTTACTCAAGGGGTAGGACTGAAGCTTTCTTT. It specifies CASSYSRGRTEAFF.

This sequence joins TRBV7-3 and TRBJ2-5; D may be TRBD2 (7 bases). The V gene's germline CDR1 is SGHTA and CDR2 FQGTGA. V lost 8 bases and J 1 base, leaving 11 bases between the germline ends. CDR3 length: 13 residues. CDR3 region: CASGRGPQETQYF. Here the CDR3 DNA reads TGTGCCAGCGGGCGGGGGCCCCAAGAGACCCAGTACTTC.

The table lists this clone with a few counts. This chain uses TRBV15 with TRBJ2-7; the D is unclear. The CDR3 has 18 residues. The germline V gene encodes CDR1 LNHNV and CDR2 YYDKDF (reference sequence). Trimming left V 5 bases short and J 4 bases short, with 27 bases between. The CDR3 sequence: CATSETGTFGVPIYEQYF. CDR3 coding DNA: TGTGCCACCAGCGAGACCGGAACGTTTGGCGTACCGATATACGAGCAGTACTTC.

The chain uses TRBV7-9 and TRBJ2-2; 10 bases line up with TRBD2. V shed 2 bases and J 7 bases; nucleotides not matched to a gene: 4. CDR3 length equals 15 residues. The germline gives CDR1 SEHNR, CDR2 FQNEAQ (reference sequence). The CDR3 DNA reads as TGTGCCAGCAGCTTAACAGGACTAGCGGTCGGGGAGCTGTTTTTT. Translation: CASSLTGLAVGELFF.

The rearrangement uses TRBV15 and TRBJ2-5; TRBD2 matches at 8 bases. Germline V gene sequence: CDR1 LNHNV, CDR2 YYDKDF (reference sequence). The trim removed 9 bases at V and 2 bases at J, leaving 5 bases unmatched. The CDR3 covers 13 residues. CDR3 residues: CATQSSGQETQYF. CDR3 nucleotides: TGTGCCACTCAATCTAGCGGGCAAGAGACCCAGTACTTC.

V is TRBV5-1 and J is TRBJ2-5; 9 bases are a match to TRBD1. This CDR3 is 16 amino acids long. V trimming: 4 bases; J trimming: 1 base; junction bases outside the gene matches: 8. Germline values: CDR1 SGHRS, CDR2 YFSETQ. This CDR3 reads CASSNNGQGSQETQYF. CDR3 nucleotides: TGCGCCAGCAGCAACAACGGACAGGGGAGCCAAGAGACCCAGTACTTC.

The chain uses TRBV5-6 and TRBJ2-1; D gene unclear. This CDR3 spans 16 amino acids. Germline CDR1 SGHDT, CDR2 YYEEEE. With 2 bases removed from V and 3 bases from J, the gap between germline ends came to 15 bases. CDR3 residues: CASSFLSANLYNEQFF. CDR3 sequence (DNA): TGTGCCAGCAGCTTTCTCTCGGCAAACCTCTACAATGAGCAGTTCTTC.

V is TRBV3-1 (or the pseudogene TRBV3-2) and J is TRBJ1-1; a weak D match, TRBD1 (5 bases). The CDR3 is 14 residues long. The V and J ends lost 1 base and 3 bases respectively, with 9 bases between them. Per the germline V gene, CDR1 is LGHDT and CDR2 is YNNKEL (reference sequence). The chain's CDR3 is CASSQGGAYTEAFF. CDR3 nucleotides: TGTGCCAGCAGCCAAGGGGGCGCTTACACTGAAGCTTTCTTT.

The rearrangement joins TRBV3-1 (or the pseudogene TRBV3-2) to TRBJ2-7, with TRBD2 as a possible D gene (5 bases). Germline-derived CDR1 and CDR2 are LGHDT and YNNKEL (reference sequence). The CDR3 spans 14 residues. V lost 0 bases to trimming and J lost 6 bases, with 12 bases between them. As DNA, the CDR3 is TGTGCCAGCAGCCAAGATCTCGCAGGAGGCGAGCAGTACTTC. It codes for CASSQDLAGGEQYF.

This sequence joins TRBV5-1 and TRBJ1-6; 8 nucleotides agree with TRBD1. Germline CDR1 is SGHRS and CDR2 is YFSETQ. CDR3 size: 17 residues. With 0 bases clipped from V and 7 bases from J, the junction kept 9 bases outside the gene matches. Here the CDR3 reads CASSLGPTQGGNSPLHF. The CDR3 nucleotides read TGCGCCAGCAGCTTGGGCCCAACACAGGGGGGAAATTCACCCCTCCACTTT. The whole variable domain, remainder taken from reference TRBV5-1 and TRBJ1-6, is KAGVTQTPRYLIKTRGQQVTLSCSPISGHRSVSWYQQTPGQGLQFLFEYFSETQRNKGNFPGRFSGRQFSNSRSEMNVSTLELGDSALYLCASSLGPTQGGNSPLHFGNGTRLTVT.

The V gene is TRBV7-8, the J gene TRBJ1-1; no reliable D call. The CDR3 spans 12 residues. V was cut by 5 bases and J by 4 bases, with 8 bases left in between. Per the germline V gene, CDR1 is SGHVS and CDR2 is FQNEAQ. Written as DNA, the CDR3 is TGTGCCAGCAGCCCCACCAGCACTGAAGCTTTCTTT. This encodes CASSPTSTEAFF.

This chain joins TRBV12-3 or TRBV12-4 and TRBJ2-5, with unresolved D. V was clipped by 6 bases and J by 4 bases, with 6 bases between them. The CDR3 runs 11 residues. As DNA, the CDR3 is TGTGCCAGCAGCGCCACAGAGACCCAGTACTTC. Residues: CASSATETQYF.

A single count supports this clone. The CDR3 loop reads CASRPTPAGLRAPLHF. The CDR3 DNA follows: TGTGCCAGCAGACCCACCCCGGCCGGGCTTAGGGCACCCCTCCACTTT. This chain joins TRBV11-2 and TRBJ1-6, with no clear D. Trimming shortened V by 6 bases and J by 11 bases, and 23 bases separated the two germline ends. From germline, CDR1 is SGHAT and CDR2 FQNNGV. The CDR3 is 16 residues long.